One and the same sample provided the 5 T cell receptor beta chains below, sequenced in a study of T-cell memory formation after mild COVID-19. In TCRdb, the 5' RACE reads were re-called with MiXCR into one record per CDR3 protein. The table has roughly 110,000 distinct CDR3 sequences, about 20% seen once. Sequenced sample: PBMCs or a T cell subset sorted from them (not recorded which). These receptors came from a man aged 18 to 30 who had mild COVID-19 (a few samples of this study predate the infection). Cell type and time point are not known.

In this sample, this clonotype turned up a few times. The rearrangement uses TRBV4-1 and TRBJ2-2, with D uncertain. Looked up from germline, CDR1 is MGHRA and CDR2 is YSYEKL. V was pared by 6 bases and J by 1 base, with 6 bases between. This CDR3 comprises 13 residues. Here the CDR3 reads CASRRGNTGELFF. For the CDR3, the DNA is TGCGCCAGCAGGCGAGGGAACACCGGGGAGCTGTTTTTT.

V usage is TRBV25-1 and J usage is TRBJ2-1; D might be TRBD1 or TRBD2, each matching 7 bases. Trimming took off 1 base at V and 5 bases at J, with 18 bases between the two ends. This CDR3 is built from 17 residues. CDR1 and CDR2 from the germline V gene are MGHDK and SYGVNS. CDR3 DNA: TGTGCCAGCAGTGAATCCAGGGGGGCTAGCGGTCACAATGAGCAGTTCTTC. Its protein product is CASSESRGASGHNEQFF.

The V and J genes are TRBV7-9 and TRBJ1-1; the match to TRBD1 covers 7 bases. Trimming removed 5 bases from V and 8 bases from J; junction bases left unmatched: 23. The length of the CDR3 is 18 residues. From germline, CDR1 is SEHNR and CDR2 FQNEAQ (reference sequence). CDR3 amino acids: CASSLRGLQGQRYEEAFF. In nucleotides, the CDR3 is TGTGCCAGCAGCCTTAGGGGTCTACAGGGGCAACGATACGAAGAAGCTTTCTTT.

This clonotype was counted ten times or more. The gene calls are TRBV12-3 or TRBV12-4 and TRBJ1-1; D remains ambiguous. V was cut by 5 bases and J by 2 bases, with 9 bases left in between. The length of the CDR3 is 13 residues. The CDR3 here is CASSPGGNTEAFF. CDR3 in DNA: TGTGCCAGCAGTCCGGGCGGTAACACTGAAGCTTTCTTT.

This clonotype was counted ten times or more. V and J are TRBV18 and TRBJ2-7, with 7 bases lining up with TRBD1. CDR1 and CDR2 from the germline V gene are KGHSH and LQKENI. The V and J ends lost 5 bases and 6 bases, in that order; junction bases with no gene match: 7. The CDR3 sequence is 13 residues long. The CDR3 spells CASSSTGVSEQYF. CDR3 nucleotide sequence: TGTGCCAGCTCATCAACAGGGGTTAGCGAGCAGTACTTC.